One and the same sample provided the 7 T cell receptor beta chains below, sequenced in a study of vaccination effects on CD4 cells after COVID-19. With the ViraFEST assay, the study expanded antigen-specific CD4+ T cells using viral peptide pools, then sequenced them. Culture lasted roughly 9 days before CD4+ T cell isolation. Participants each got two BNT162b2 or mRNA-1273 vaccine doses. TCRdb's table, derived via immunoSEQ multiplex PCR, lists solely in-frame clones and lacks some. The sample lists about 33,000 clones, roughly 86% occurring once. Their target antigens are unknown. Material: CD4+ T cells from PBMCs cultured with HCoV-NL63 spike peptides, obtained after COVID-19 vaccination. These receptors came from a human donor who received a COVID-19 vaccine. Some clones in this sample may be carry-over from other donors' samples.

V gene TRBV10-3 combines with J gene TRBJ2-1; no reliable D call. The CDR3 consists of 13 residues. Trimming removed 0 bases at V and 8 bases at J, with 8 bases between. CDR1 is ENHRY and CDR2 is SYGVKD in the germline V gene. The CDR3: CAISESGFHEQFF. DNA for the CDR3: TGTGCCATCAGTGAGTCAGGGTTCCATGAGCAGTTCTTC.

The V gene is TRBV7-9, the J gene TRBJ1-2, with 9 positions matching TRBD1. Germline V lookup: CDR1 SEHNR, CDR2 FQNEAQ (reference sequence). The CDR3 extends over 14 amino acids. V lost 6 bases and J lost 4; bases outside the gene matches: 6. CDR3 amino acids: CASRQEGQGYGYTF. CDR3 coding DNA: TGTGCCAGCAGACAGGAGGGACAGGGCTATGGCTACACCTTC.

The rearrangement links TRBV5-1 to TRBJ2-6, with TRBD2 identical over 8 bases. The length of the CDR3 is 13 residues. The junction had 4 bases not matched to a gene; V was cut back by 6 bases and J by 8 bases. CDR1 is SGHRS and CDR2 is YFSETQ in the germline V gene. The CDR3 loop is CASTPGGPNVLTF. In DNA, the CDR3 is TGCGCCAGCACCCCGGGGGGGCCCAACGTCCTGACTTTC.

The rearrangement uses TRBV30 and TRBJ1-1; D is perhaps TRBD1 (6 bases). The V and J ends lost 3 bases and 8 bases respectively, with 10 bases between them. The CDR3 totals 11 residues. The germline V gene has CDR1 GTSNPN and CDR2 SVGIG (reference sequence). The CDR3: CAWRGRGEAFF. The CDR3 nucleotides are TGTGCCTGGAGGGGGAGGGGGGAAGCTTTCTTT. Based on the CDR3 plus reference TRBV30 and TRBJ1-1, the full variable domain is SQTIHQWPATLVQPVGSPLSLECTVEGTSNPNLYWYRQAAGRGLQLLFYSVGIGQISSEVPQNLSASRPQDRQFILSSKKLLLSDSGFYLCAWRGRGEAFFGQGTRLTVV.

The chain uses TRBV29-1 and TRBJ2-3, with a tentative D call TRBD2 (5 bases). Per the germline V gene, CDR1 is SQVTM and CDR2 is ANQGSEA. Deletions cut 4 bases from V and 8 bases from J, with 19 bases between. This CDR3 region has 14 residues. CDR3 DNA: TGCAGCGTTGGGGGTCCGGAGGTTTGGGGTACGCAGTATTTT. Its protein is CSVGGPEVWGTQYF.

The sample holds a few counts of this clone. The V and J genes are TRBV9 and TRBJ2-5, with D tentatively TRBD1 (6 bases). The CDR3 has 15 residues. Trimming took 1 base from V and 5 from J, leaving 15 bases between them. CDR1 is SGDLS and CDR2 is YYNGEE in the germline V gene. CDR3 sequence (DNA): TGTGCCAGCAGCGTAACCGCTCAGGGGCAGGAGACCCAGTACTTC. Translation gives CASSVTAQGQETQYF.

The chain couples TRBV14 to TRBJ2-5; TRBD2 aligns across 14 bases. CDR1 SGHDN and CDR2 FVKESK come from the germline V gene. This CDR3 comprises 16 residues. The trim removed 5 bases at V and 5 bases at J, leaving 7 bases unmatched. The CDR3 sequence: CASSDLRTSGGETQYF. CDR3 bases: TGTGCCAGCAGCGACCTCCGGACTAGCGGGGGGGAGACCCAGTACTTC. Supplemented by reference TRBV14 and TRBJ2-5, the full variable domain reads EAGVTQFPSHSVIEKGQTVTLRCDPISGHDNLYWYRRVMGKEIKFLLHFVKESKQDESGMPNNRFLAERTGGTYSTLKVQPAELEDSGVYFCASSDLRTSGGETQYFGPGTRLLVL.